This T cell receptor (beta chain) was obtained from a study of post-analysis software for immune sequencing data. There are 18 residues in the CDR3. The trim removed 0 bases at V and 1 base at J, leaving 12 bases unmatched. The germline V gene has CDR1 DFQATT and CDR2 SNEGSKA (reference sequence). Unique molecular identifiers were carried by the TCR beta cDNA libraries. Using its own MiXCR run on the PCR reads, TCRdb lists one record per CDR3 protein. The sample holds hundreds of thousands of distinct CDR3 sequences, roughly 27% seen once. About this clonotype itself: Its antigen is not known.

Findings and caveats of the study: Elevated frequency relative to controls characterized roughly 5 TRBV segments in patients, TRBV5-6, TRBV5-1 and TRBV20-1 among them.

The sequence was collected from a girl under 18 with multiple sclerosis. V gene TRBV20-1 combines with J gene TRBJ1-1; 9 positions match TRBD1. Sequencing input: blood. CDR3 in DNA: TGCAGTGCTAGAGAAATGCAGGACAGGGGACCGAGGAACACTGAAGCTTTCTTT. Its translation is CSAREMQDRGPRNTEAFF.